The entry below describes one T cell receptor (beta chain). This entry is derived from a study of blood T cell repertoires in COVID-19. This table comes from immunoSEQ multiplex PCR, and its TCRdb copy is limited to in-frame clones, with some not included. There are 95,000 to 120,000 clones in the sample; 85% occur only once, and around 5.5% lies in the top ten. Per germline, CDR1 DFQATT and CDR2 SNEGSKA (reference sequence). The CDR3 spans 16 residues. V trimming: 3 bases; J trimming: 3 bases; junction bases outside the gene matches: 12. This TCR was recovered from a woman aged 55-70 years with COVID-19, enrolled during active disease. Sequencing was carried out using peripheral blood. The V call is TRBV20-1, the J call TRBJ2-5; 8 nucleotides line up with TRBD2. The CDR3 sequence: CSASPERRGLEETQYF. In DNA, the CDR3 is TGCAGTGCTAGTCCAGAGAGGCGGGGACTAGAAGAGACCCAGTACTTC.